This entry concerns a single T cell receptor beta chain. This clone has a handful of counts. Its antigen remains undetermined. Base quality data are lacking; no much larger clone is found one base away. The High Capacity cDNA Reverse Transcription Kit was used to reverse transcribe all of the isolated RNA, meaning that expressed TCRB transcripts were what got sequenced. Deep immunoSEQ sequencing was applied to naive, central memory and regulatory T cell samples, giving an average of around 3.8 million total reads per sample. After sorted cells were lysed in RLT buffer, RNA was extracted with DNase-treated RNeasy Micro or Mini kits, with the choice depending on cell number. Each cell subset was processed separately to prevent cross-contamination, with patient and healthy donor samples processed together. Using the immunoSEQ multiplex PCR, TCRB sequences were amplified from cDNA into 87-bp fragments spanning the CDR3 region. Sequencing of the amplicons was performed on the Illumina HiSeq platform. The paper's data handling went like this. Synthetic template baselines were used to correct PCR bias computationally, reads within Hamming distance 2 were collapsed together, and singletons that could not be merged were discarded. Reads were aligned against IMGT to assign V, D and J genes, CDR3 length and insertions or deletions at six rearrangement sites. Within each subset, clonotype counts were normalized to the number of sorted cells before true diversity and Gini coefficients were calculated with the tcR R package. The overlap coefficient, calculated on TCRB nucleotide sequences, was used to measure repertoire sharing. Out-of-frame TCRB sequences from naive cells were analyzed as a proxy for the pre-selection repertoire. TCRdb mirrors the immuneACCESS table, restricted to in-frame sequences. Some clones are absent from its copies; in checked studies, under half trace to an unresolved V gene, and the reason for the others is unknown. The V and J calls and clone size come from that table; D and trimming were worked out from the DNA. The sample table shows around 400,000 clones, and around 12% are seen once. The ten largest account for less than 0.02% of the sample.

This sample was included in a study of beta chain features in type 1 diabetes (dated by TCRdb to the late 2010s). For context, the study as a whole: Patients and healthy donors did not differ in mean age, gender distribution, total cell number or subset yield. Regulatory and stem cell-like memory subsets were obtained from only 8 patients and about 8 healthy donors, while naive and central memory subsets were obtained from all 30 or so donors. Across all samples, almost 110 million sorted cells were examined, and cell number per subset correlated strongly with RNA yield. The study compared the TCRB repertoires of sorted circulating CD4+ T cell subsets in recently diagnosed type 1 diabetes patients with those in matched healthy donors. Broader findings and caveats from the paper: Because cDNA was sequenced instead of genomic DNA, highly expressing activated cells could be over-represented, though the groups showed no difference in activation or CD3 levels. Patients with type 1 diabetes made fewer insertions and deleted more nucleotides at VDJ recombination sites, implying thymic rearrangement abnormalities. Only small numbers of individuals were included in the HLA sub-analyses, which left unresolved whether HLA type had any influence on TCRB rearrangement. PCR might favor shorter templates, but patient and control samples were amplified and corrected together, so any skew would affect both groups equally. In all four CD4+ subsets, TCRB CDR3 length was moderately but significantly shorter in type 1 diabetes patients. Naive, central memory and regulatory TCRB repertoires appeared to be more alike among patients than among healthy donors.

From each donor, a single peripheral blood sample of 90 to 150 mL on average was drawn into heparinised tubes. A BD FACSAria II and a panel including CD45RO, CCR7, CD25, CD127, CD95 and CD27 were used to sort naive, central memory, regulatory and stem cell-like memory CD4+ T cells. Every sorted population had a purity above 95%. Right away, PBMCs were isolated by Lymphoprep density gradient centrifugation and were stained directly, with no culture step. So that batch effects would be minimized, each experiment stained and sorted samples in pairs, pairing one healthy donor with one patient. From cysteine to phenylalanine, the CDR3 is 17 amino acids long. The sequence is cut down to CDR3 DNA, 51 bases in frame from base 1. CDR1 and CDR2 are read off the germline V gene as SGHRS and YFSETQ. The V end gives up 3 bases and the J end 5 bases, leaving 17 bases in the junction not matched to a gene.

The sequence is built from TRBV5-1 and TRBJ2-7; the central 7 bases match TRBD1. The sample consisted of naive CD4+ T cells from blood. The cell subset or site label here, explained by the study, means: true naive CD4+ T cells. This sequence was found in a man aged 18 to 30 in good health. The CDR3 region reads CASSSETGTVVFHEQYF. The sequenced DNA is TGCGCCAGCAGCTCGGAAACCGGGACAGTTGTTTTCCACGAGCAGTACTTC.